Below, 10 T cell receptor beta chains from the same sample are listed, as sequenced in a study of blood T cell repertoires in COVID-19. Profiling relied on immunoSEQ multiplex PCR, and the TCRdb table lists in-frame clones only, not all of them. The sample consists of about 160,000 clones, over 70% of them appearing once. The sequenced material came from PBMCs or T cells enriched from blood (not recorded which). These TCRs come from a woman aged 55-70 years who had recovered from COVID-19.

The gene calls are TRBV27 and TRBJ2-2, with TRBD1 identical over 11 bases. Germline trimming cut 5 bases from V and 7 bases from J; bases unmatched to any gene: 12. The germline V gene encodes CDR1 MNHEY and CDR2 SMNVEV (reference sequence). This CDR3 spans 17 amino acids. CDR3 DNA: TGTGCCAGCAGTCTTACCGGGACAGGGGGACTAGGCGGGGAGCTGTTTTTT. The encoded protein is CASSLTGTGGLGGELFF.

There are a few counts of this clone. V is TRBV7-2 and J is TRBJ1-4; 8 bases are shared with TRBD1. The germline CDR1 and CDR2 sequences are SGHTA and FQGNSA. This CDR3 has 14 amino acids. Trimming at V came to 4 bases and at J to 8 bases, leaving 6 bases not matched to a gene. The CDR3 reads CASSWTGSREKLFF. CDR3 DNA: TGTGCCAGCAGCTGGACAGGGTCTCGGGAAAAACTGTTTTTT. Full variable domain (outside the CDR3, taken from reference TRBV7-2 and TRBJ1-4): GAGVSQSPSNKVTEKGKDVELRCDPISGHTALYWYRQSLGQGLEFLIYFQGNSAPDKSGLPSDRFSAERTGGSVSTLTIQRTQQEDSAVYLCASSWTGSREKLFFGSGTQLSVL.

V gene TRBV7-2 combines with J gene TRBJ2-7; D is undetermined. The CDR3 is made up of 12 amino acids. CDR1 is SGHTA, CDR2 FQGNSA, per germline. V was trimmed by 5 bases and J by 2 bases, leaving 7 bases between them. The CDR3 nucleotides are TGTGCCAGCAGCCGCACACCCTACGAGCAGTACTTC. It is translated as CASSRTPYEQYF.

The chain uses TRBV2 and TRBJ2-5, with 10 positions matching TRBD1. Trimming took 8 bases from V and 5 from J; bases not matched to a gene: 17. The CDR3 extends over 17 amino acids. Looked up from germline, CDR1 is SNHLY and CDR2 is FYNNEI. The CDR3 coding sequence is TGTGCCAGCGGACCGCATTGGGACAGGGGATCTGAGGAGACCCAGTACTTC. Residues: CASGPHWDRGSEETQYF.

The chain joins TRBV1 to TRBJ2-4; the table gives TRBD2 as D, unverified against the DNA. TRBV1 is recorded as a pseudogene. The CDR3 is 17 residues long. The CDR3 reads CTSSQDLITRWRHIQYF. DNA for the CDR3: TGCACCAGCAGCCAAGATCTTATAACCCGGTGGAGGCACATTCAGTACTTC.

In this sample, this clone turned up many times. The chain combines TRBV19 with TRBJ1-2; tentatively, D is TRBD1 (6 bases). The germline gives CDR1 LNHDA, CDR2 SQIVND (reference sequence). The V and J ends lost 10 bases and 8 bases respectively, with 14 bases between them. The CDR3 extends over 11 amino acids. In DNA form, the CDR3 reads TGTGCCACCAGGGGCCCCCCGGGCTACACCTTC. Translating gives CATRGPPGYTF.

V gene TRBV5-6 combines with J gene TRBJ2-7, with a weak D call TRBD1 (5 bases). The V gene's germline CDR1 is SGHDT and CDR2 YYEEEE. V was clipped by 1 base and J by 2 bases, with 10 bases between them. The CDR3 extends over 14 amino acids. CDR3: CASSLSTGTYEQYF. CDR3 DNA sequence: TGTGCCAGCAGCTTGAGTACAGGCACCTACGAGCAGTACTTC.

This chain joins TRBV3-1 (or the pseudogene TRBV3-2) and TRBJ2-1; 7 bases line up with TRBD1. This CDR3 is 14 amino acids long. Germline values: CDR1 LGHDT, CDR2 YNNKEL (reference sequence). V trimming: 4 bases; J trimming: 5 bases; junction bases outside the gene matches: 5. The CDR3 here is CASSPRDRNNEQFF. Here the CDR3 DNA reads TGTGCCAGCAGCCCCCGGGACAGAAACAATGAGCAGTTCTTC.

V usage is TRBV18 and J usage is TRBJ1-1, with 8 bases lining up with TRBD1. J lost 3 bases, V lost 2 bases, and 5 bases had no gene match. Per the germline V gene, CDR1 is KGHSH and CDR2 is LQKENI. The CDR3 has 15 amino acids. DNA of the CDR3: TGTGCCAGCTCACCAAGCAGGGGGCCGGACACTGAAGCTTTCTTT. Translated: CASSPSRGPDTEAFF.

V usage is TRBV19 and J usage is TRBJ2-6, with D possibly being TRBD1 (6 bases). This CDR3 has 17 amino acids. Between the trimmed V and J ends, which lost 4 bases and 0 bases, there was a span of 13 bases. Germline assignment: CDR1 LNHDA and CDR2 SQIVND (reference sequence). The CDR3, as DNA: TGTGCCAGTAGTACCCGGACAGAGCCCTCTGGGGCCAACGTCCTGACTTTC. Its protein product is CASSTRTEPSGANVLTF.